Here is one TCR beta chain with its context. What it recognizes is unknown. The record originates from a study of T cell clonotyping in hematopoietic cell transplantation. Findings and caveats of the study: Graft donor and pretransplant recipient Inverse Simpson Index values predicted broader posttransplant TCR diversity. Few recipient clonotypes overlapped donors; over 95% were de novo at given depth. Recipient TCR diversity dropped after transplant; expanded clonotypes rose from day 30 to 180.

This table comes from immunoSEQ multiplex PCR, and its TCRdb copy is limited to in-frame clones, with some not included. The profile shows 2,000 to 2,500 clones, roughly 87% of them singletons. The CDR3 covers 13 residues. With 2 bases removed from V and 5 bases from J, the gap between germline ends came to 9 bases. Germline values: CDR1 SGHNT, CDR2 YENEEA. Here the sequenced sample was PBMCs, taken 100 days after allogeneic stem cell transplant. This clonotype was obtained from a male patient aged 45 to 59 who had an allogeneic stem cell transplant from a related donor, so the T cells may come from the graft donor. Some clones in this sample may be carry-over from other donors' samples. The chain is built from TRBV11-3 and TRBJ1-1, with a possible D match to TRBD1 (5 bases). The CDR3 reads CASSLYGGTEAFF. DNA for the CDR3: TGTGCCAGCAGCTTATATGGGGGGACTGAAGCTTTCTTT.